The sequence of this T cell receptor (beta chain) was determined in a study of blood T cell repertoires in COVID-19. In the study overall: The United States, Italy and Spain provided the acute and convalescent COVID-19 samples. Sources were T cells, B-cell-depleted T cells, or PBMCs; the material itself was cDNA or gDNA.

In the authors' workflow: From reference gene primer amplification, estimates of nucleated cell counts were derived. Repertoires were generated with immunoSEQ multiplex PCR, while TCRdb's copy carries only in-frame clones and drops some. The D gene and trimming were derived from the DNA, and the V and J assignments and clone size from that table. The repertoire holds roughly 250,000 clones, roughly 90% seen once, with roughly 7% in the top ten. V lost 6 bases, J lost 8 bases, and 8 bases lay in between. This CDR3 spans 11 amino acids. The V call is TRBV12-3 or TRBV12-4, the J call TRBJ2-1; perhaps TRBD1 as D (6 bases). This sequence was found in a man in his sixties who had recovered from COVID-19. Sequencing used peripheral blood. The chain's CDR3 is CASRWGHEQFF. The DNA for the CDR3 is TGTGCCAGCAGATGGGGGCATGAGCAGTTCTTC.